Included here is one T cell receptor (beta chain) sequence, with context. This entry is derived from a study of monozygotic twins with inflammatory bowel disease. No DNA is given; TCRdb re-called the 5' RACE reads and lists each CDR3 protein once. This sample carries 210,000 or so distinct CDR3 sequences, with 7.5% to 9.5% going to the ten biggest clones. Germline V CDR1 and CDR2: SNHLY, FYNNEI. The CDR3 has 16 residues. The sequencing sample was made of blood. This clonotype was obtained from a human donor with ulcerative colitis or Crohn's disease, or a healthy co-twin of an affected twin (not recorded which). The chain joins TRBV2 to TRBJ2-3; TCRdb designates TRBD2, a call that cannot be tested without DNA. The CDR3 here is CASTRVLAGGADTQYF. The whole variable domain, filled in from reference TRBV2 and TRBJ2-3, reads EPEVTQTPSHQVTQMGQEVILRCVPISNHLYFYWYRQILGQKVEFLVSFYNNEISEKSEIFDDQFSVERPDGSNFTLKIRSTKLEDSAMYFCASTRVLAGGADTQYFGPGTRLTVL.